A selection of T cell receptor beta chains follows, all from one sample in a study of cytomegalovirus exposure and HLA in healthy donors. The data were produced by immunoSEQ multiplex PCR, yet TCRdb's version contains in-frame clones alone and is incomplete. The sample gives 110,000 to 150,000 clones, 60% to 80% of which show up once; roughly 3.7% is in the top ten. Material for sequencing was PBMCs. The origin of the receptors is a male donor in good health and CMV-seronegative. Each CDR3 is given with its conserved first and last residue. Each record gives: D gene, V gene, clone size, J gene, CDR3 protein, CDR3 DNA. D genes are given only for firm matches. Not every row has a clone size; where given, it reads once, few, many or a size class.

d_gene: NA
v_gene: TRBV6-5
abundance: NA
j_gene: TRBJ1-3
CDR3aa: CASESSPGNTIYF
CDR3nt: TGTGCCAGCGAGTCGAGCCCTGGAAACACCATATATTTT

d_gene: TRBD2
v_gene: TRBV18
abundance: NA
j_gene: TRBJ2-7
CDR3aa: CASSQGLAGAYEQYF
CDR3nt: TGTGCCAGCTCACAAGGACTAGCGGGGGCCTACGAGCAGTACTTC

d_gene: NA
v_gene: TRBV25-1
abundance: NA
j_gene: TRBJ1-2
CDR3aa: CASSDGPYGYTF
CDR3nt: TGTGCCAGCAGTGATGGGCCCTATGGCTACACCTTC

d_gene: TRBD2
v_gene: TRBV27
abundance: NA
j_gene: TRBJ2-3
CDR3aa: CASTSLTSGTSTDTQYF
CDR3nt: TGTGCCAGCACAAGTTTGACTAGCGGGACTAGCACAGATACGCAGTATTTT

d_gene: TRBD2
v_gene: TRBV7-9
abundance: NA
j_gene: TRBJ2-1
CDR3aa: CASSSSGSPGEQFF
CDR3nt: TGTGCCAGCAGCTCCAGCGGGAGCCCCGGTGAGCAGTTCTTC

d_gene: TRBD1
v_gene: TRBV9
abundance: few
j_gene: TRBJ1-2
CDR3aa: CASSTGQGWYGYTF
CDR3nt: TGTGCCAGCAGCACCGGACAGGGATGGTATGGCTACACCTTC

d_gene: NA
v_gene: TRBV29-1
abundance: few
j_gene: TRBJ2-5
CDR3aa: CSVLQVQETQYF
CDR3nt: TGCAGCGTTCTTCAGGTCCAAGAGACCCAGTACTTC

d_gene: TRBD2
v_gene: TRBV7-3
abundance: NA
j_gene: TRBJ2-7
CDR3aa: CAGSLSAGVVYEQYF
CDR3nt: TGTGCCGGCAGCTTATCGGCGGGAGTGGTCTACGAGCAGTACTTC

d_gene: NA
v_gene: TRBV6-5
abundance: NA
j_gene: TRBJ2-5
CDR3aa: CASSYRGTSQTQYF
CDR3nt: TGTGCCAGCAGTTACCGCGGCACTAGCCAGACCCAGTACTTC

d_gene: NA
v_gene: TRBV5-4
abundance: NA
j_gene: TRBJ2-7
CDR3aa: CASSLGGSHRAYEQYF
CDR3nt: TGTGCCAGCAGCTTGGGAGGTAGCCATCGGGCCTACGAGCAGTACTTC

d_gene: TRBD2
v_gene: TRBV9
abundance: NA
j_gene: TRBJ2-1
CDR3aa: CASSVRSGIWNEQFF
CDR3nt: TGTGCCAGCAGCGTAAGAAGCGGGATTTGGAATGAGCAGTTCTTC

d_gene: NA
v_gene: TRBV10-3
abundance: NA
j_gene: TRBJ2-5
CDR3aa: CAIGSGTLGETQYF
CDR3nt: TGTGCCATCGGATCGGGGACTCTAGGGGAGACCCAGTACTTC

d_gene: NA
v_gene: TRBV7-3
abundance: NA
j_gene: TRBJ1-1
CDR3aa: CASSRGGITEAFF
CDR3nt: TGTGCCAGCAGCCGGGGGGGCATCACTGAAGCTTTCTTT

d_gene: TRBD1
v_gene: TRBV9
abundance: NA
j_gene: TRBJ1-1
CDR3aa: CASSRQGASGTEAFF
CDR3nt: TGTGCCAGCAGCAGACAGGGGGCGTCGGGCACTGAAGCTTTCTTT

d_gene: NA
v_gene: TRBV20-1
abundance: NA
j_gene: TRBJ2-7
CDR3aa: CSAPQIGEQYF
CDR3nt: TGCAGTGCCCCCCAGATCGGGGAGCAGTACTTC